The 31 T cell receptor beta chains presented below share a single source sample, sequenced in a study of post-analysis software for immune sequencing data. General study results and limits: The five TRBV segments detected at higher frequency in patients than in controls included TRBV5-6, TRBV5-1 and TRBV20-1.

The TCR beta cDNA libraries contained unique molecular identifiers. Each CDR3 protein gets one entry after TCRdb re-called the PCR reads with MiXCR. The sample lists hundreds of thousands of distinct CDR3 sequences; approximately 53% were seen once. What these receptors recognize is not known. The sequenced sample was blood. These receptors came from a girl aged 5-17 years with multiple sclerosis.

J is TRBJ2-4 and V is TRBV7-2, with 12 positions matching TRBD2. This CDR3 is 18 amino acids long. Germline V CDR1 and CDR2: SGHTA, FQGNSA. V trimming: 1 base; J trimming: 0 bases; junction bases outside the gene matches: 4. This CDR3 reads CASSLGLAGAVAKNIQYF. In DNA, the CDR3 is TGTGCCAGCAGCTTAGGACTAGCGGGGGCCGTAGCCAAAAACATTCAGTACTTC.

With regard to this clonotype: Mismatch with germline at one junction end may stem from a read error. This chain uses TRBV5-1 with TRBJ2-7; 7 bases fit TRBD1. Germline V gene lookup returns CDR1 SGHRS and CDR2 YFSETQ. There are 17 residues in the CDR3. The CDR3 DNA is TGCGCCGGCAGCAGGACAGGACCGGCCCAGGGGACCTACGAGCAGTACTTC. This gives the protein CAGSRTGPAQGTYEQYF. Variable domain in full (rest from reference TRBV5-1 and TRBJ2-7): KAGVTQTPRYLIKTRGQQVTLSCSPISGHRSVSWYQQTPGQGLQFLFEYFSETQRNKGNFPGRFSGRQFSNSRSEMNVSTLELGDSALYLCAGSRTGPAQGTYEQYFGPGTRLTVT.

This chain connects TRBV12-3 or TRBV12-4 to TRBJ2-3, with D perhaps TRBD1 (5 bases). The V end was cut by 4 bases, the J end by 7 bases, with 21 bases between. The CDR3 spans 16 residues. The CDR3 coding sequence is TGTGCCAGCAGTTCAAAGACAGTGGGTAATAGGAATACGCAGTATTTT. Protein product: CASSSKTVGNRNTQYF.

This rearrangement joins TRBV6-5 to TRBJ1-2; 10 bases align to TRBD1. Germline CDR1 MNHEY, CDR2 SVGAGI. The CDR3 covers 15 residues. V was clipped by 6 bases and J by 4 bases; unmatched bases: 8. Here the CDR3 DNA reads TGTGCCAGCAGATACCGGGACAGGGGAATCTATGGCTACACCTTC. Translation: CASRYRDRGIYGYTF.

With regard to this clonotype: A junction end diverges from the germline sequence, so it may reflect a read error. This chain links TRBV6-5 with TRBJ2-7; 7 bases are shared with TRBD1. The DNA matches TRBJ2-5 better at its end, which makes the J call doubtful. The CDR3 extends over 15 amino acids. Germline V gene data show CDR1 as MNHEY and CDR2 as SVGAGI. The CDR3 bases are TGTGTCAGCAGCCAACCCAGACAGGGAATAGAGACCCAGTACTTC. Its protein is CVSSQPRQGIETQYF.

The V call is TRBV18, the J call TRBJ2-4, with D unclear. The J call is uncertain, as TRBJ2-7 better fits the DNA end. This CDR3 comprises 15 residues. Germline V gene lookup returns CDR1 KGHSH and CDR2 LQKENI. The CDR3 DNA sequence: TGTGCCAGCTCACTTAACCTACAACACGCCTACGAGCAGTACTTC. It is translated as CASSLNLQHAYEQYF.

Only a few counts were recorded for this clonotype. This chain connects TRBV6-5 to TRBJ1-2, with D uncertain. Trimming removed 3 bases from V and 8 bases from J, with 10 bases in between. Germline V gene sequence: CDR1 MNHEY, CDR2 SVGAGI. The length of the CDR3 is 12 residues. DNA for the CDR3: TGTGCCAGCAGTTATCGACAAGGCGGCTACACCTTC. It translates to CASSYRQGGYTF.

This chain joins TRBV7-2 and TRBJ1-2; D not resolved. V lost 0 bases and J 4 bases, leaving 6 bases between the germline ends. Germline values: CDR1 SGHTA, CDR2 FQGNSA. The CDR3 sequence is 13 residues long. CDR3 sequence reads: CASSLAKIYGYTF. The CDR3 region has the DNA TGTGCCAGCAGCTTAGCCAAAATCTATGGCTACACCTTC.

The chain employs TRBV20-1 and TRBJ2-7, with 7 bases lining up with TRBD1. CDR3 length equals 17 residues. From germline, CDR1 is DFQATT and CDR2 SNEGSKA (reference sequence). V shed 0 bases, J shed 0 bases, and the junction held 11 bases outside the gene matches. Written as DNA, the CDR3 is TGCAGTGCTAGAGATCGGCCAGGGGGTATGAGCTCCTACGAGCAGTACTTC. This sequence encodes CSARDRPGGMSSYEQYF.

This chain connects TRBV7-9 to TRBJ2-5, with TRBD1 matching 9 bases. The J call could be wrong; TRBJ2-7 is a better fit for the DNA end. Germline V gene sequence: CDR1 SEHNR, CDR2 FQNEAQ (reference sequence). There are 15 residues in the CDR3. The DNA of the CDR3 is TGTGCCAGCAGCCCCAGGGGACAGGGTTGCGACGAGCAGTACTTC. This gives the protein CASSPRGQGCDEQYF.

Turning to this clonotype: At one end, the junction sequence differs from germline, possibly due to a read error. This chain uses TRBV5-5 with TRBJ2-7, with TRBD2 as a possible D gene (6 bases). This CDR3 is built from 16 residues. In germline, CDR1 is SGHKS, CDR2 YYEKEE (reference sequence). The DNA for the CDR3 is TGTGCCGGCAGCTTGTATTACGGGAGCGAGTCCTACGAGCAGTACTTC. This translates into CAGSLYYGSESYEQYF. The variable domain in full, with the rest retrieved from reference TRBV5-5 and TRBJ2-7, is DAGVTQSPTHLIKTRGQQVTLRCSPISGHKSVSWYQQVLGQGPQFIFQYYEKEERGRGNFPDRFSARQFPNYSSELNVNALLLGDSALYLCAGSLYYGSESYEQYFGPGTRLTVT.

This rearrangement joins TRBV20-1 to TRBJ2-5; 8 nucleotides match TRBD1. This CDR3 spans 16 amino acids. In germline, CDR1 is DFQATT, CDR2 SNEGSKA (reference sequence). Trimming cost V 4 bases and J 5 bases; bases outside gene matches: 15. CDR3 DNA: TGCAGTGCTACTCAGCTCCAGACAGGGGTTGGGGAGACCCAGTACTTC. Encoded protein: CSATQLQTGVGETQYF.

This chain links TRBV29-1 with TRBJ2-7, with 8 bases lining up with TRBD1. The DNA end lines up better with TRBJ2-5; the J call may be wrong. Germline lookup yields CDR1 SQVTM and CDR2 ANQGSEA. The CDR3 has 12 residues. CDR3 bases: TGCAGCGGACGGACAGGGCGGGAGACCCAGTACTTC. This codes for CSGRTGRETQYF.

This clonotype was seen a few times. This chain uses TRBV20-1 with TRBJ2-1; D gene ambiguous. This CDR3 has 11 amino acids. The V and J ends lost 0 bases and 15 bases respectively, with 12 bases between them. Germline CDR1 DFQATT, CDR2 SNEGSKA (reference sequence). CDR3 coding DNA: TGCAGTGCTAGAGATTTCGACCTCTGGTTCTTC. Its translation: CSARDFDLWFF.

The V call is TRBV21-1, the J call TRBJ2-5; the D call TRBD2 from the table was never checked on the DNA. TRBV21-1 is deemed a pseudogene. The CDR3 consists of 13 residues. CDR3 coding DNA: TGTGCCAGCAGCACCTCCTCCCGGCTAGCCCAGTACTTC. Translating it yields CASSTSSRLAQYF.

V gene TRBV29-1 combines with J gene TRBJ2-7; 11 bases map to TRBD1. Germline V gene lookup returns CDR1 SQVTM and CDR2 ANQGSEA. The V segment lost 2 bases and the J segment 5 bases; nucleotides outside the gene matches: 8. The CDR3 contains 15 residues. CDR3 DNA sequence: TGCAGCGTTGAAAGGACAGGGGGCGAACAGGACGAGCAGTACTTC. Its protein product is CSVERTGGEQDEQYF.

Only one count was recorded for this clonotype. J is TRBJ2-1 and V is TRBV20-1; D remains ambiguous. The CDR3 totals 14 residues. Looked up from germline, CDR1 is DFQATT and CDR2 is SNEGSKA (reference sequence). Trimming cost V 4 bases and J 0 bases, with 10 bases left between them. CDR3 in amino acids: CSANPRVSYNEQFF. The CDR3 bases are TGCAGTGCTAATCCCCGGGTCTCCTACAATGAGCAGTTCTTC.

The chain is built from TRBV9 and TRBJ2-3; D remains unclear. The CDR3 length is 16 residues. With 4 bases removed from V and 2 bases from J, the gap between germline ends came to 17 bases. Per the germline V gene, CDR1 is SGDLS and CDR2 is YYNGEE. The DNA of the CDR3 is TGTGCCAGCAGCTCCGACGCCAGAAAATTCACAGATACGCAGTATTTT. The encoded protein is CASSSDARKFTDTQYF.

The rearrangement links TRBV5-1 to TRBJ2-7, with 10 bases identical to TRBD2. The CDR3 is made up of 18 amino acids. CDR1 SGHRS and CDR2 YFSETQ come from the germline V gene. Trimming took 0 bases from V and 7 from J; bases not matched to a gene: 16. The CDR3 DNA reads as TGCGCCAGCAGCTTGGTAGGCCTAGCGGGGGCCTCCTACAATGAGCAGTACTTC. The encoded protein is CASSLVGLAGASYNEQYF.

The rearrangement joins TRBV2 to TRBJ2-3, with 12 bases matching TRBD2. Unmatched junction bases numbered 10, after V lost 9 bases and J lost 6 bases. Germline V gene lookup returns CDR1 SNHLY and CDR2 FYNNEI. The CDR3 is 15 amino acids. The CDR3, as DNA: TGTGCCAGTCAACTAACTAGCGGGAGGAAGGATACGCAGTATTTT. Translated, it gives CASQLTSGRKDTQYF.

The chain uses TRBV11-2 and TRBJ1-4, with 7 bases matching TRBD1. From germline, CDR1 is SGHAT and CDR2 FQNNGV. V shed 0 bases and J 7 bases; nucleotides not matched to a gene: 5. This CDR3 comprises 15 residues. This CDR3 reads CASSLDPGGGEKLFF. The CDR3 DNA reads as TGTGCCAGCAGCTTAGATCCAGGGGGTGGTGAAAAACTGTTTTTT.

The chain employs TRBV7-6 and TRBJ2-7; D is perhaps TRBD2 (5 bases). Trimming stripped 5 bases from V and 1 base from J, with 21 bases between. This CDR3 region has 17 residues. CDR1 SGHVS and CDR2 FNYEAQ come from the germline V gene. CDR3 DNA sequence: TGTGCCAGCAGCAGCCACCCGGGTCCCCGGGGTTCCTACGAGCAGTACTTC. This encodes CASSSHPGPRGSYEQYF.

At least ten counts were recorded for this clonotype. CDR3 sequence (DNA): TGTGCCTCCCGACCCGACAGGAACACTGAAGCTTTCTTT. It yields the protein CASRPDRNTEAFF. This chain joins TRBV10-3 and TRBJ1-1, with D possibly being TRBD1 (5 bases). CDR3 size: 13 residues. Germline V gene sequence: CDR1 ENHRY, CDR2 SYGVKD. Trimming removed 11 bases at V and 1 base at J, with 14 bases between.

DNA for the CDR3: TGCAGCGTCCAAGGCCTCCAAGGAGCTTTAATGAACACTGAAGCTTTCTTT. This sequence encodes CSVQGLQGALMNTEAFF. This chain links TRBV29-1 with TRBJ1-1; D gene ambiguous. V was trimmed by 6 bases and J by 0 bases, leaving 23 bases between them. CDR1 SQVTM and CDR2 ANQGSEA come from the germline V gene. The CDR3 is 17 amino acids. The full variable domain, with the rest looked up from reference TRBV29-1 and TRBJ1-1, is SAVISQKPSRDICQRGTSLTIQCQVDSQVTMMFWYRQQPGQSLTLIATANQGSEATYESGFVIDKFPISRPNLTFSTLTVSNMSPEDSSIYLCSVQGLQGALMNTEAFFGQGTRLTVV.

The chain combines TRBV20-1 with TRBJ2-6; tentative D call: TRBD2 (5 bases). Germline CDR1 reads DFQATT; CDR2 reads SNEGSKA (reference sequence). Trimming removed 6 bases at V and 1 base at J, with 13 bases between. CDR3 length: 15 amino acids. This CDR3 is CSAQRFVSGANVLTF. For the CDR3, the DNA is TGCAGTGCCCAGCGGTTCGTTTCTGGGGCCAACGTCCTGACTTTC.

The chain links TRBV6-1 to TRBJ2-1, with D perhaps matching TRBD1 (6 bases). With 8 bases removed from V and 4 bases from J, the gap between germline ends came to 12 bases. Germline CDR1 is MNHNS and CDR2 is SASEGT. This CDR3 spans 13 amino acids. The CDR3 spells CASVRDTYNEQFF. The CDR3 region has the DNA TGTGCCAGCGTACGGGACACTTACAATGAGCAGTTCTTC.

V is TRBV6-5 and J is TRBJ2-7; the D gene could be TRBD1 or TRBD2 (5 bases each). Between the trimmed V and J ends, which lost 5 bases and 8 bases, there was a span of 16 bases. The germline CDR1 and CDR2 sequences are MNHEY and SVGAGI. The CDR3 length is 13 residues. CDR3 sequence reads: CASSRDPGVKQYF. CDR3 nucleotides: TGTGCCAGCAGTCGGGACCCTGGGGTAAAGCAGTACTTC.

This clonotype was seen only a few times. The chain uses TRBV5-1 and TRBJ1-2; TRBD1 might be the D (6 bases). This CDR3 is built from 14 residues. V was cut by 4 bases and J by 3 bases, with 13 bases left in between. Per the germline V gene, CDR1 is SGHRS and CDR2 is YFSETQ. The CDR3 DNA reads as TGCGCCAGCAGCCCTACAGGGTCGGACTATGGCTACACCTTC. Its translation is CASSPTGSDYGYTF.

The chain has TRBV4-1 and TRBJ2-3, with 10 bases fitting TRBD1. J lost 3 bases, V lost 0 bases, and 3 bases had no gene match. Germline loops: CDR1 MGHRA, CDR2 YSYEKL. The CDR3 runs 16 residues. CDR3: CASSQEGQGRTDTQYF. CDR3 in DNA: TGCGCCAGCAGCCAAGAGGGACAGGGGAGGACAGATACGCAGTATTTT.

With regard to this clonotype: One end of the junction does not line up with germline, which may come from a read error. The V gene is TRBV5-5, the J gene TRBJ2-2, with TRBD1 matching 9 bases. The CDR3 contains 16 residues. Germline V gene lookup returns CDR1 SGHKS and CDR2 YYEKEE (reference sequence). In DNA, the CDR3 is TGTGCCAGCAGCTTATCCGGGACAGGGAACGCCGGGGAGCTGTTTTTT. Its protein product is CASSLSGTGNAGELFF.

The V and J genes are TRBV3-1 and TRBJ1-1, with 8 bases matching TRBD1. The CDR3 is made up of 14 amino acids. CDR1 LGHDT and CDR2 YNNKEL come from the germline V gene (reference sequence). V lost 4 bases to trimming and J lost 12 bases; unmatched junction nucleotides: 13. The CDR3 region is CASSPSTGQGKTFF. The CDR3 bases are TGTGCCAGCAGCCCTAGTACCGGACAGGGTAAAACTTTCTTT.